Presented here are 31 T cell receptor beta chains from one specimen sequenced in a study of blood T cell repertoires in COVID-19. Using immunoSEQ multiplex PCR, the repertoire was profiled, and TCRdb retains in-frame clones only, with some absent. The profile shows some 350,000 clones, approximately 88% of them singletons. Material: peripheral blood. The receptor set was obtained from a woman in her 30s with COVID-19, enrolled during active disease.

This sequence joins TRBV10-3 and TRBJ1-1; 7 bases are a match to TRBD1. V was pared by 4 bases and J by 5 bases, with 4 bases of the junction left unmatched. The germline V gene has CDR1 ENHRY and CDR2 SYGVKD. The CDR3 runs 13 residues. The CDR3 DNA sequence: TGTGCCATCAGTGGTGCAGGGGGGACTGAAGCTTTCTTT. Residues: CAISGAGGTEAFF.

V gene TRBV7-2 combines with J gene TRBJ2-3, with D perhaps TRBD2 (5 bases). The germline gives CDR1 SGHTA, CDR2 FQGNSA. V lost 4 bases to trimming and J lost 3 bases, with 8 bases between them. The length of the CDR3 is 13 residues. The CDR3 nucleotides read TGTGCCAGCAGCTCTCGGAGGACAGATACGCAGTATTTT. It is translated as CASSSRRTDTQYF.

The chain recombines TRBV12-3 or TRBV12-4 with TRBJ2-2; TRBD1 matches 8 bases. The CDR3 has 13 residues. V shed 6 bases and J 5 bases; nucleotides not matched to a gene: 2. This chain's CDR3 is CASSRTGTGELFF. The CDR3 coding sequence is TGTGCCAGCAGCCGGACAGGGACCGGGGAGCTGTTTTTT.

The CDR3 nucleotides read TGTGCCAGCAGCGTGACTAGCTTAACCCTCGGGGAGCTGTTTTTT. Its translation is CASSVTSLTLGELFF. The chain couples TRBV9 to TRBJ2-2; 7 nucleotides line up with TRBD2. The CDR3 length is 15 residues. CDR1 is SGDLS and CDR2 is YYNGEE in the germline V gene. Trimming took 2 bases from V and 7 from J; bases not matched to a gene: 8.

The V gene is TRBV9, the J gene TRBJ2-1; TRBD2 agrees at 14 bases. V was clipped by 3 bases and J by 10 bases; unmatched bases: 12. Germline V gene data show CDR1 as SGDLS and CDR2 as YYNGEE. The CDR3 has 17 amino acids. CDR3 DNA sequence: TGTGCCAGCAGCGGTCCGTCTGGGACTAGCGGGAGATACGAGCAGTTCTTC. Amino acids: CASSGPSGTSGRYEQFF.

The V call is TRBV14, the J call TRBJ1-6; the D gene is possibly TRBD1 (5 bases). This CDR3 has 16 amino acids. The germline V and J ends were trimmed by 1 base and 7 bases, with 14 bases remaining between them. The V gene's germline CDR1 is SGHDN and CDR2 FVKESK. DNA of the CDR3: TGTGCCAGCAGCCAAGGGCAGGGCGTGGGGAATTCACCCCTCCACTTT. This translates into CASSQGQGVGNSPLHF.

The CDR3 region has the DNA TGTGCCAGTAGTATTCCCGCAGGGGCAGAGTACAATGAGCAGTTCTTC. The encoded protein is CASSIPAGAEYNEQFF. The chain employs TRBV19 and TRBJ2-1, with D possibly TRBD1 on 6 matching bases. The CDR3 extends over 16 amino acids. Trimming left V 3 bases short and J 4 bases short, with 16 bases between. From germline, CDR1 is LNHDA and CDR2 SQIVND (reference sequence). The full variable domain, with the rest looked up from reference TRBV19 and TRBJ2-1, is DGGITQSPKYLFRKEGQNVTLSCEQNLNHDAMYWYRQDPGQGLRLIYYSQIVNDFQKGDIAEGYSVSREKKESFPLTVTSAQKNPTAFYLCASSIPAGAEYNEQFFGPGTRLTVL.

As DNA, the CDR3 is TGTGCCAGCAGTTCCAGACTAGCGGGGGAGTCCTACGAGCAGTACGTC. Residues: CASSSRLAGESYEQYV. V gene TRBV28 combines with J gene TRBJ2-7; 12 bases are a match to TRBD2. The germline gives CDR1 MDHEN, CDR2 SYDVKM. Trimming at V came to 4 bases and at J to 1 base, leaving 5 bases not matched to a gene. The CDR3 has 16 residues.

The chain has TRBV9 and TRBJ2-7; 15 nucleotides line up with TRBD2. Germline assignment: CDR1 SGDLS and CDR2 YYNGEE. The ends lost 4 bases at V and 9 bases at J; junction bases unmatched: 5. The CDR3 has 14 amino acids. CDR3 in DNA: TGTGCCAGCAGCCTGGGACTAGCGGGGGGAGTGCAGTACTTC. Translating it yields CASSLGLAGGVQYF.

The chain is built from TRBV19 and TRBJ1-2, with D possibly matching TRBD1 (5 bases). Per germline, CDR1 LNHDA and CDR2 SQIVND (reference sequence). Trimming left V 6 bases short and J 4 bases short, with 12 bases between. This CDR3 contains 13 residues. The CDR3 protein is CASSLGAFYGYTF. In DNA form, the CDR3 reads TGTGCCAGTAGCCTAGGGGCCTTCTATGGCTACACCTTC.

The CDR3 loop reads CASSLGYVIGWDSSYEQYF. The CDR3 coding sequence is TGTGCCAGCAGCTTAGGTTACGTAATAGGTTGGGACAGCTCCTACGAGCAGTACTTC. The chain carries TRBV7-2 and TRBJ2-7; 7 positions agree with TRBD1. With V trimmed by 1 base and J by 0 bases, 15 bases remained unmatched. The CDR3 has 19 residues. Germline CDR1 and CDR2: SGHTA and FQGNSA.

The chain combines TRBV7-2 with TRBJ1-5; 9 bases are shared with TRBD1. J gave up 6 bases and V 5 bases, and 5 bases lay outside the gene matches. The length of the CDR3 is 14 residues. From germline, CDR1 is SGHTA and CDR2 FQGNSA. The CDR3 DNA is TGTGCCAGCAGCCCACAGGGGGCGGGTCAGCCCCAGCATTTT. Protein product: CASSPQGAGQPQHF.

This clone was observed a few times. The chain is built from TRBV10-1 and TRBJ2-1, with 9 bases fitting TRBD1. With V trimmed by 3 bases and J by 6 bases, 9 bases remained unmatched. This CDR3 is 16 amino acids long. Germline-derived CDR1 and CDR2 are WNHNN and SYGVQD (reference sequence). In DNA form, the CDR3 reads TGCGCCAGCAGTGATTCCGGGACAGGGATCGGCAATGAGCAGTTCTTC. This gives the protein CASSDSGTGIGNEQFF.

In the case of this clone: Other DNA variants within this sample encode the same CDR3. The chain joins TRBV7-9 to TRBJ1-2; the match to TRBD1 covers 7 bases. This CDR3 region has 13 residues. Trimming removed 1 base from V and 8 bases from J; junction bases left unmatched: 4. CDR1 is SEHNR and CDR2 is FQNEAQ in the germline V gene (reference sequence). DNA of the CDR3: TGTGCCAGCAGCTTAGGACAGGGTAGCGGCTACACCTTC. Amino acids: CASSLGQGSGYTF.

The chain couples TRBV29-1 to TRBJ2-3, with 8 bases lining up with TRBD1. The length of the CDR3 is 13 residues. Germline CDR1 and CDR2: SQVTM and ANQGSEA. The junction had 4 bases not matched to a gene; V was cut back by 2 bases and J by 6 bases. CDR3 DNA: TGCAGCGTTGAATTTACAGGGGGGGATACGCAGTATTTT. This gives the protein CSVEFTGGDTQYF.

The rearrangement links TRBV3-1 (or the pseudogene TRBV3-2) to TRBJ2-2; 9 bases fit TRBD1. The CDR3 length is 15 residues. Losses at the gene ends were 6 bases for V and 5 bases for J; bases not matched to a gene: 7. From germline, CDR1 is LGHDT and CDR2 YNNKEL (reference sequence). CDR3 in amino acids: CASSRTGEGTGELFF. For the CDR3, the DNA is TGTGCCAGCAGTCGGACAGGGGAGGGAACCGGGGAGCTGTTTTTT.

This chain uses TRBV4-2 with TRBJ2-1; D gene ambiguous. CDR1 and CDR2 (germline): LGHNA, YNFKEQ. The CDR3 runs 15 residues. V was clipped by 0 bases and J by 5 bases, with 11 bases between them. The CDR3 DNA follows: TGTGCCAGCAGCCAAGATCCAAGCCACCACAATGAGCAGTTCTTC. Translation gives CASSQDPSHHNEQFF.

V usage is TRBV10-3 and J usage is TRBJ1-1, with no clear D. Trimming removed 0 bases at V and 4 bases at J, with 6 bases between. This CDR3 contains 13 residues. CDR1 ENHRY and CDR2 SYGVKD come from the germline V gene. Here the CDR3 DNA reads TGTGCCATCAGTGAGTCTGGGCGCACTGAAGCTTTCTTT. Protein product: CAISESGRTEAFF.

V gene TRBV6-2 or TRBV6-3 combines with J gene TRBJ2-5; 10 bases are a match to TRBD2. The germline V gene encodes CDR1 MNHEY and CDR2 SVGEGT. This CDR3 spans 19 amino acids. The V segment lost 4 bases and the J segment 1 base; nucleotides outside the gene matches: 15. The CDR3 region is CASSSNRGAGLASQETQYF. The CDR3 DNA follows: TGTGCCAGCAGTTCCAACAGGGGAGCGGGACTAGCGTCCCAAGAGACCCAGTACTTC.

This rearrangement joins TRBV3-1 (or the pseudogene TRBV3-2) to TRBJ2-1; D uncertain. The CDR3 contains 12 residues. The V end lost 1 base, the J end lost 6 bases, and 4 bases lay between the germline ends. The V gene's germline CDR1 is LGHDT and CDR2 YNNKEL (reference sequence). This CDR3 reads CASSQAFNEQFF. The CDR3 coding sequence is TGTGCCAGCAGCCAAGCTTTCAATGAGCAGTTCTTC.

The rearrangement links TRBV19 to TRBJ1-1; no definite D call. Deletions cut 6 bases from V and 5 bases from J, with 13 bases between. There are 13 residues in the CDR3. The germline V gene has CDR1 LNHDA and CDR2 SQIVND (reference sequence). This CDR3 reads CASRSARETEAFF. As DNA, the CDR3 is TGTGCCAGTAGATCGGCCCGGGAGACTGAAGCTTTCTTT.

This chain links TRBV28 with TRBJ1-2, with TRBD1 as a possible D gene (6 bases). Trimming shortened V by 4 bases and J by 1 base, and 13 bases separated the two germline ends. The germline V gene encodes CDR1 MDHEN and CDR2 SYDVKM. The CDR3 is 15 residues long. CDR3 DNA: TGTGCCAGCAGTTCCTTAGGGGGGGATAACTATGGCTACACCTTC. The encoded protein is CASSSLGGDNYGYTF.

V is TRBV7-9 and J is TRBJ1-2; 8 bases are a match to TRBD1. The CDR3 spans 15 residues. The germline V gene encodes CDR1 SEHNR and CDR2 FQNEAQ (reference sequence). After removal of 1 base from V and 4 bases from J, the junction contained 5 bases not matched to a gene. The CDR3, as DNA: TGTGCCAGCAGCTTAGGAACAGGGGGTGGCTATGGCTACACCTTC. This sequence encodes CASSLGTGGGYGYTF.

The CDR3, as DNA: TGCAGCGCACCGGGACAGGGGAACACCGGGGAGCTGTTTTTT. This gives the protein CSAPGQGNTGELFF. This rearrangement joins TRBV29-1 to TRBJ2-2; 9 nucleotides line up with TRBD1. V lost 7 bases to trimming and J lost 1 base; unmatched junction nucleotides: 4. CDR3 length: 14 amino acids. Germline CDR1 SQVTM, CDR2 ANQGSEA.

The chain combines TRBV6-5 with TRBJ1-2, with no clear D. Looked up from germline, CDR1 is MNHEY and CDR2 is SVGAGI. This CDR3 has 14 residues. Trimming cost V 0 bases and J 2 bases, with 7 bases left between them. The CDR3 loop reads CASSYSSTNYGYTF. The CDR3, as DNA: TGTGCCAGCAGTTACTCGAGCACCAACTATGGCTACACCTTC.

The V call is TRBV28, the J call TRBJ2-7; 12 bases map to TRBD2. The germline CDR1 and CDR2 sequences are MDHEN and SYDVKM. Trimming at V came to 7 bases and at J to 0 bases, leaving 10 bases not matched to a gene. The CDR3 sequence is 17 residues long. DNA of the CDR3: TGTGCCAGCAACGAACTCGGACTAGCGGGGAGCTCCTACGAGCAGTACTTC. Protein product: CASNELGLAGSSYEQYF.

The chain couples TRBV23-1 to TRBJ2-5; D is uncertain. TRBV23-1 is known as an ORF, though its function is uncertain. The CDR3 runs 18 residues. V shed 2 bases and J shed 5 bases, with 24 bases lying between them. The chain's CDR3 is CASSQPSQTPFLEETQYF. The CDR3 DNA is TGCGCCAGCAGTCAACCTTCCCAAACGCCATTCCTTGAGGAGACCCAGTACTTC.

This sequence joins TRBV4-1 and TRBJ1-5; a possible D gene is TRBD1 (6 bases). The CDR3 loop spans 16 amino acids. V was pared by 1 base and J by 6 bases, with 16 bases between. Germline CDR1 is MGHRA and CDR2 is YSYEKL. The CDR3 DNA is TGCGCCAGCAGCCAAGTTGCAGGGGATACGGGTCAGCCCCAGCATTTT. Translating gives CASSQVAGDTGQPQHF.

This clone was counted a single time. The genes are TRBV19 and TRBJ2-3; 9 bases line up with TRBD2. Unmatched junction bases numbered 3, after V lost 5 bases and J lost 3 bases. Germline assignment: CDR1 LNHDA and CDR2 SQIVND (reference sequence). CDR3 length: 14 amino acids. The CDR3 sequence: CASSDAGGTDTQYF. In DNA, the CDR3 is TGTGCCAGTAGTGATGCGGGGGGGACAGATACGCAGTATTTT.

The chain joins TRBV11-3 to TRBJ2-1; 8 bases align to TRBD1. CDR1 is SGHNT and CDR2 is YENEEA in the germline V gene. CDR3 length equals 13 residues. The junction had 5 bases not matched to a gene; V was cut back by 0 bases and J by 13 bases. The CDR3 bases are TGTGCCAGCAGCTTAGATGGACAGGGCCTACAGTTCTTC. Protein sequence: CASSLDGQGLQFF.

The genes are TRBV2 and TRBJ2-2; no reliable D call. This CDR3 is 15 amino acids long. Germline V gene lookup returns CDR1 SNHLY and CDR2 FYNNEI. Trimming took 6 bases from V and 4 from J, leaving 15 bases between them. CDR3 bases: TGTGCCAGCAGCCGCTCTAGTCGTGGCACCGGGGAGCTGTTTTTT. It is translated as CASSRSSRGTGELFF.